This TCR beta chain appears in the sequencing data of a study of shared clonotypes between healthy human individuals. This CDR3 has 15 amino acids. The germline V and J ends were trimmed by 0 bases and 6 bases, with 15 bases remaining between them. Germline V lookup: CDR1 MGHRA, CDR2 YSYEKL. The table came from immunoSEQ multiplex PCR; TCRdb's copy has only in-frame clones and leaves some out. Among about 770,000 clones listed, 72% were seen once. Ten or more counts support this clone. The TCR originated in a woman in her 30s in good health. The rearrangement links TRBV4-1 to TRBJ2-7; the D call may be TRBD1 or TRBD2 (7 bases each). Input material: memory CD4+ T cells sorted from blood. The subset denotes: CD45RA-negative fraction. The CDR3 reads CASSQDRGGGAEQYF. Here the CDR3 DNA reads TGCGCCAGCAGCCAAGACCGGGGAGGGGGCGCCGAGCAGTACTTC.